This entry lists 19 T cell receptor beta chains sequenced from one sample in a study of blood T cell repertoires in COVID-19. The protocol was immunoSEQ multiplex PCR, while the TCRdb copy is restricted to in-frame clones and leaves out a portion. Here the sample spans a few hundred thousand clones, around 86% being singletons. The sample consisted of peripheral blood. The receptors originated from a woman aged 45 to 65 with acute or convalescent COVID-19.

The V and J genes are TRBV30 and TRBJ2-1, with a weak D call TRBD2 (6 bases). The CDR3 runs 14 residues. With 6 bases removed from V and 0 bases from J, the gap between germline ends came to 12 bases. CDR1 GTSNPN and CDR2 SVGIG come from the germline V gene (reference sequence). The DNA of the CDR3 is TGTGCCTGCGCTAGCGAACCCTCCTACAATGAGCAGTTCTTC. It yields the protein CACASEPSYNEQFF.

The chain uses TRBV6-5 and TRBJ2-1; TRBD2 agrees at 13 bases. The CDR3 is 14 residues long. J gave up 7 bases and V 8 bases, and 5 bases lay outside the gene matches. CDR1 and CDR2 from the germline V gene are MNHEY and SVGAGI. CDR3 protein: CASQLAGGPNEQFF. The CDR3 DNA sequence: TGTGCCAGCCAACTAGCGGGAGGGCCGAATGAGCAGTTCTTC.

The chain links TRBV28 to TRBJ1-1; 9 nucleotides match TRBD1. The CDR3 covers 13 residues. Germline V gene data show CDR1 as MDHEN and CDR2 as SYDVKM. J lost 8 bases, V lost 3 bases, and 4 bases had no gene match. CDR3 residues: CASSFGQGTEAFF. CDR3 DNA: TGTGCCAGCAGTTTTGGACAGGGGACCGAAGCTTTCTTT.

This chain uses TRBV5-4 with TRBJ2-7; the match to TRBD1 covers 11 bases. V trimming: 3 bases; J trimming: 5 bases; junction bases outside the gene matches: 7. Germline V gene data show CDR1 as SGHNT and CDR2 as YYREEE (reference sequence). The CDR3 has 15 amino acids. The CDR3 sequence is CASSSGTGGRNEQYF. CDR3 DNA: TGTGCCAGCAGCTCCGGGACAGGGGGAAGAAACGAGCAGTACTTC.

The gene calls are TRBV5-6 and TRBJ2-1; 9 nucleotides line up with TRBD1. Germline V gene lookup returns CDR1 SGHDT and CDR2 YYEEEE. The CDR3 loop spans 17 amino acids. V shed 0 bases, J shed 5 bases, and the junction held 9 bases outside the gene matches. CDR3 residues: CASSLATGGLMDNEQFF. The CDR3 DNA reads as TGTGCCAGCAGCTTGGCGACAGGGGGATTGATGGACAATGAGCAGTTCTTC.

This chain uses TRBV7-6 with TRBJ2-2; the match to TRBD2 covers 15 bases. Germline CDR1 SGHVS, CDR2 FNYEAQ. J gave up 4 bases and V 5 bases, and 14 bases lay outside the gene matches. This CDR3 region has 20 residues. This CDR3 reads CASSLGLAGGPRGSTGELFF. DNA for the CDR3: TGTGCCAGCAGCCTCGGACTAGCGGGAGGGCCACGCGGAAGCACCGGGGAGCTGTTTTTT.

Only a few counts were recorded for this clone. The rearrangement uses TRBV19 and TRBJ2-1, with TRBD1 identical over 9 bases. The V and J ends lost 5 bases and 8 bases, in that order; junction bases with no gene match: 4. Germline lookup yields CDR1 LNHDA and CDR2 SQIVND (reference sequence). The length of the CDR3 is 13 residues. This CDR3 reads CASSGDRDYEQFF. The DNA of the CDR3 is TGTGCCAGTAGTGGGGACAGGGATTATGAGCAGTTCTTC.

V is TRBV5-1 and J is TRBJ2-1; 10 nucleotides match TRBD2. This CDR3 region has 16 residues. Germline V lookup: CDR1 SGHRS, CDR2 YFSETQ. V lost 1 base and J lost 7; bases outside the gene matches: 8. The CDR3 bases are TGCGCCAGCAGCTTGCTAGGGCTAGCGGGAGTTAATGAGCAGTTCTTC. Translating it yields CASSLLGLAGVNEQFF.

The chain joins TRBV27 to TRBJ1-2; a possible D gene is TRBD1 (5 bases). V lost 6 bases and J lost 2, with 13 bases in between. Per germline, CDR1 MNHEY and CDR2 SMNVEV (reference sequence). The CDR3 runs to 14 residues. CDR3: CASRKLGQNYGYTF. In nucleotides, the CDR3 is TGTGCCAGCAGGAAACTGGGGCAGAACTATGGCTACACCTTC.

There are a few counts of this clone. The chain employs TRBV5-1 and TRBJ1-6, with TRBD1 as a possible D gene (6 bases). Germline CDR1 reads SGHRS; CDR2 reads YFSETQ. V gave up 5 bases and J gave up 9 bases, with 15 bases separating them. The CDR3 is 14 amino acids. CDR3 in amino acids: CASSPRQAGSPLHF. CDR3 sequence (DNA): TGCGCCAGCAGTCCCCGACAGGCGGGTTCACCCCTCCACTTT.

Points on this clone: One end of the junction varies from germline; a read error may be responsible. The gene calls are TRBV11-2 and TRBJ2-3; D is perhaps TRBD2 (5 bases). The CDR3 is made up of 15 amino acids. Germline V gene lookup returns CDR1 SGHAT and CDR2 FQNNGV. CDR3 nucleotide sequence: TGTGCCAGCAGCCTAGAAGGGCTGGGGAGAGATACGCAGTATTTT. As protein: CASSLEGLGRDTQYF. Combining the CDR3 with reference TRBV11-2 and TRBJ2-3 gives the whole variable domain EAGVAQSPRYKIIEKRQSVAFWCNPISGHATLYWYQQILGQGPKLLIQFQNNGVVDDSQLPKDRFSAERLKGVDSTLKIQPAKLEDSAVYLCASSLEGLGRDTQYFGPGTRLTVL.

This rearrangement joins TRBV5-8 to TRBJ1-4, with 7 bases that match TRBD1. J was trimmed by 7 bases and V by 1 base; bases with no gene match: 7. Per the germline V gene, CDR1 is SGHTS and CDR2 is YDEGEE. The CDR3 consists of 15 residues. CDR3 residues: CASSLRRQGGEKLFF. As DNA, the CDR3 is TGTGCCAGCAGCTTGAGGCGACAGGGCGGTGAAAAACTGTTTTTT. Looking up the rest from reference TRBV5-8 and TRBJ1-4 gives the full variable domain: EAGVTQSPTHLIKTRGQQATLRCSPISGHTSVYWYQQALGLGLQFLLWYDEGEERNRGNFPPRFSGRQFPNYSSELNVNALELEDSALYLCASSLRRQGGEKLFFGSGTQLSVL.

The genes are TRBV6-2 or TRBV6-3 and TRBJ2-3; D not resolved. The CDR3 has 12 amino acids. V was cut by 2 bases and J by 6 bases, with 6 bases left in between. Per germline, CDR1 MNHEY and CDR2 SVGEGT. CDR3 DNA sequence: TGTGCCAGCAGTTACGGCCCTGATACGCAGTATTTT. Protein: CASSYGPDTQYF.

The CDR3: CASSYRVADGYTF. DNA of the CDR3: TGTGCCAGCAGTTACAGGGTCGCTGATGGCTACACCTTC. The chain employs TRBV28 and TRBJ1-2; a weak D match, TRBD1 (6 bases). The CDR3 is 13 residues long. Germline V gene lookup returns CDR1 MDHEN and CDR2 SYDVKM. The V and J ends lost 4 bases and 6 bases respectively, with 12 bases between them.

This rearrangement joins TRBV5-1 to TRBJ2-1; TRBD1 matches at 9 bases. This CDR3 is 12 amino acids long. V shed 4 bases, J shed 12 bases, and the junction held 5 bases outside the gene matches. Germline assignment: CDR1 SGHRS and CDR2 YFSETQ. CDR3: CASSATGGAQFF. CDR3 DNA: TGCGCCAGCAGCGCGACAGGGGGGGCGCAGTTCTTC. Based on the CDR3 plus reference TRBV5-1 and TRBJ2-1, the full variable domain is KAGVTQTPRYLIKTRGQQVTLSCSPISGHRSVSWYQQTPGQGLQFLFEYFSETQRNKGNFPGRFSGRQFSNSRSEMNVSTLELGDSALYLCASSATGGAQFFGPGTRLTVL.

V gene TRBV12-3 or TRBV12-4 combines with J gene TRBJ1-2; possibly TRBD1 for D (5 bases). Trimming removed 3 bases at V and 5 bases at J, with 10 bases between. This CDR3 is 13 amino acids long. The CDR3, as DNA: TGTGCCAGCAGTTTCGCCGGGGGTTATGGCTACACCTTC. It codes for CASSFAGGYGYTF.

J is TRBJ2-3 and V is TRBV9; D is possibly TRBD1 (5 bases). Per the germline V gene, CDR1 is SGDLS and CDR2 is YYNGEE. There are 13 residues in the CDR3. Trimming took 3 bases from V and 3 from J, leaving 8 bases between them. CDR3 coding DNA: TGTGCCAGCAGCGGGGGCCGGACAGATACGCAGTATTTT. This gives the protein CASSGGRTDTQYF.

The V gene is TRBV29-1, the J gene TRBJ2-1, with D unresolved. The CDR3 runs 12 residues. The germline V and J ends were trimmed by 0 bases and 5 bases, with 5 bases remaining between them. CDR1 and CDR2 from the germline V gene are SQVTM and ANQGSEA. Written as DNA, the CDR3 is TGCAGCGTTGAAGATGAGGACAATGAGCAGTTCTTC. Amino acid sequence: CSVEDEDNEQFF.

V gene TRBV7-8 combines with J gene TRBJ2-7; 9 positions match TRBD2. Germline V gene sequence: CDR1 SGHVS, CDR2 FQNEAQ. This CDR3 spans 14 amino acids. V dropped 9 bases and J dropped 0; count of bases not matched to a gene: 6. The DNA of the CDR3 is TGTGCCAGTAAAGCGGGAGGAAACTCCTACGAGCAGTACTTC. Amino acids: CASKAGGNSYEQYF.